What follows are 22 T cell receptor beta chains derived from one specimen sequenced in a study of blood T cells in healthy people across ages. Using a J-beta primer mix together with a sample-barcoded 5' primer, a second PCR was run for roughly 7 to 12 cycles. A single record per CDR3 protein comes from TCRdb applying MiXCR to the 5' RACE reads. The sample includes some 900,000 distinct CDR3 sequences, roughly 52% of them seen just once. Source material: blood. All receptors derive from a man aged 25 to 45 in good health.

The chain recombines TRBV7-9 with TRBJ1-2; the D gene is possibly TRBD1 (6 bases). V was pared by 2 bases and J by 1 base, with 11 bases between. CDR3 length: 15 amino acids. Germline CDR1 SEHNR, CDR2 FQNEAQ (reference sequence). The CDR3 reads CASSLNRASNYGYTF. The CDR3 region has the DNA TGTGCCAGCAGCTTAAACAGGGCGAGTAACTATGGCTACACCTTC.

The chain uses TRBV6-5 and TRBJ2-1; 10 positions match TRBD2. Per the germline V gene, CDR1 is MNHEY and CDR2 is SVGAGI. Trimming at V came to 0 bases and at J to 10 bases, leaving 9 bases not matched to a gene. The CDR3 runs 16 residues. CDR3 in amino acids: CASSYSSGGAIGEQFF. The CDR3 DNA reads TGTGCCAGCAGTTACTCGAGCGGGGGGGCAATTGGGGAGCAGTTCTTC.

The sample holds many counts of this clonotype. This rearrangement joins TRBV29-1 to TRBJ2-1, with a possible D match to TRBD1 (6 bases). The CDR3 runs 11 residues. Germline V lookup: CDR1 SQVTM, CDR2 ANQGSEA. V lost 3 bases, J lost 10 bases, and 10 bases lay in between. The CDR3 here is CSVEGASEQFF. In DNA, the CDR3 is TGCAGCGTTGAGGGGGCGAGCGAGCAGTTCTTC.

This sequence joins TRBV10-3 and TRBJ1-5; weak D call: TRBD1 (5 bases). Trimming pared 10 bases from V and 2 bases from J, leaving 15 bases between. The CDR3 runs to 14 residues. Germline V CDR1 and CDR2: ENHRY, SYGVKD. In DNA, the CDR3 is TGTGCCACCGGAACCGGGGGAGGCAATCAGCCCCAGCATTTT. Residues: CATGTGGGNQPQHF.

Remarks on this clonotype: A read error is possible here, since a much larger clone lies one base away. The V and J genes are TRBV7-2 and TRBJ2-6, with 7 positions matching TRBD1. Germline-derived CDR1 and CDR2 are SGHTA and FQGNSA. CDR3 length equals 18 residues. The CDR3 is CASGLIGTANSGANVLTF. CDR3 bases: TGTGCCAGCGGCTTAATCGGGACAGCAAACTCTGGGGCCAACGTCCTGACTTTC. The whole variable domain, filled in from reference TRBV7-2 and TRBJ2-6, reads GAGVSQSPSNKVTEKGKDVELRCDPISGHTALYWYRQSLGQGLEFLIYFQGNSAPDKSGLPSDRFSAERTGGSVSTLTIQRTQQEDSAVYLCASGLIGTANSGANVLTFGAGSRLTVL.

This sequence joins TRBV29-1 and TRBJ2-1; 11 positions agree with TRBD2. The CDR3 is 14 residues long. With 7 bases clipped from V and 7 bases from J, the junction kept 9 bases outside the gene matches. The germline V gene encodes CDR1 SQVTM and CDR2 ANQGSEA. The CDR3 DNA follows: TGCAGCGCCCCTACTAGCGGGAGTGGTAATGAGCAGTTCTTC. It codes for CSAPTSGSGNEQFF.

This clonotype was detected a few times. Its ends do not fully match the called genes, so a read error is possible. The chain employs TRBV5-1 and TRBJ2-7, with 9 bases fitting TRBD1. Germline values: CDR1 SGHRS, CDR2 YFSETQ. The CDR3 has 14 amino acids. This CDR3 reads CASSWDRDSYEQYF. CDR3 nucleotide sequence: TGTGCCAGCAGTTGGGACAGGGACTCCTACGAGCAGTACTTC.

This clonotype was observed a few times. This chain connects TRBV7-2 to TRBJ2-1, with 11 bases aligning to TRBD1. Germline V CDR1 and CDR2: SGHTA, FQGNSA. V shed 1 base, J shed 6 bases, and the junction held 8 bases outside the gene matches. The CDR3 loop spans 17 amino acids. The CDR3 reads CASSLVFGTGGSNEQFF. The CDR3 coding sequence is TGTGCCAGCAGCTTAGTATTCGGGACAGGGGGAAGCAATGAGCAGTTCTTC.

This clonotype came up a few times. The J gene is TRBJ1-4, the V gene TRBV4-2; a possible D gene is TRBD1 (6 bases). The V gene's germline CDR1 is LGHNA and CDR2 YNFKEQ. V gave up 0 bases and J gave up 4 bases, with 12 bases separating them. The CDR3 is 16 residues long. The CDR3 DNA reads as TGTGCCAGCAGCCAAGATTGGACAGCTCTTAATGAAAAACTGTTTTTT. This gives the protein CASSQDWTALNEKLFF.

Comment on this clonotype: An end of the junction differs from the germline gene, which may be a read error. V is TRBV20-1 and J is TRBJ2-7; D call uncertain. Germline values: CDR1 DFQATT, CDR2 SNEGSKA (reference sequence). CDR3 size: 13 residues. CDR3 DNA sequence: TGCAGTGCTCGAGACACAAGCTCCTACGAGCAGTACTTC. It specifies CSARDTSSYEQYF.

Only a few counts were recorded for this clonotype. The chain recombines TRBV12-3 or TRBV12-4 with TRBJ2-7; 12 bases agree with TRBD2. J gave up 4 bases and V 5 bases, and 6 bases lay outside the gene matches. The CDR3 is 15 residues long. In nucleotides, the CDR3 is TGTGCCAGCAGTCTCCGGACTAGCGGGACTTACGAGCAGTACTTC. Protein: CASSLRTSGTYEQYF.

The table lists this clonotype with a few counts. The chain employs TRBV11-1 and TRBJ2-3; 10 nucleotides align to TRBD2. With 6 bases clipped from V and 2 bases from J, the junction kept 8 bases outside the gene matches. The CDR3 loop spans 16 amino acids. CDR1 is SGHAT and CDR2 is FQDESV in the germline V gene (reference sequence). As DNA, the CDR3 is TGTGCCAGCAGTCTCATCCTAGCGGGGGTCACAGATACGCAGTATTTT. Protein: CASSLILAGVTDTQYF.

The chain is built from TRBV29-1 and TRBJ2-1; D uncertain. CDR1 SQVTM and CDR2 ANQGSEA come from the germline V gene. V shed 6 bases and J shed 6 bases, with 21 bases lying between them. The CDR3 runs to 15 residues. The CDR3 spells CSVTDPTTMPNEQFF. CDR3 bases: TGCAGCGTCACAGACCCTACAACGATGCCCAATGAGCAGTTCTTC.

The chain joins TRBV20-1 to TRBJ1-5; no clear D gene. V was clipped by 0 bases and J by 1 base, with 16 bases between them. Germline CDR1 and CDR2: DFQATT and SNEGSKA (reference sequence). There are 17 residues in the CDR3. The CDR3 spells CSARDWEGRGSNQPQHF. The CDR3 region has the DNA TGCAGTGCTAGAGATTGGGAGGGCCGGGGAAGCAATCAGCCCCAGCATTTT.

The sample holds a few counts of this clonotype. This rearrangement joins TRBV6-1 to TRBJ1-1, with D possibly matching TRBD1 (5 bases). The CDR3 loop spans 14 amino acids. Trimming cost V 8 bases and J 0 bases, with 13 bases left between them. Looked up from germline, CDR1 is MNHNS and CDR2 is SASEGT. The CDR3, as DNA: TGTGCCAGCGTCCGGGACCGCGTGAACACTGAAGCTTTCTTT. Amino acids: CASVRDRVNTEAFF.

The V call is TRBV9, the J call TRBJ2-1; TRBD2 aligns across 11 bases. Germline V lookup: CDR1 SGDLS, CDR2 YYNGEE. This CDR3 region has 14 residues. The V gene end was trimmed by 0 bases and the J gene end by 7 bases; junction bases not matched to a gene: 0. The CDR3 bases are TGTGCCAGCAGCGTAGCTAGCGGGGGGAATGAGCAGTTCTTC. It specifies CASSVASGGNEQFF.

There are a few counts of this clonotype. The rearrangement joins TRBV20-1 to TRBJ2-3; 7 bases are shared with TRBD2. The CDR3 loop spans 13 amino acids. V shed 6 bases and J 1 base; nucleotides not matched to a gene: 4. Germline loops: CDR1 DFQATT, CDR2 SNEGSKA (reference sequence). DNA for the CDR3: TGCAGTGCCCCACGGGAGGGCACAGATACGCAGTATTTT. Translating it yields CSAPREGTDTQYF.

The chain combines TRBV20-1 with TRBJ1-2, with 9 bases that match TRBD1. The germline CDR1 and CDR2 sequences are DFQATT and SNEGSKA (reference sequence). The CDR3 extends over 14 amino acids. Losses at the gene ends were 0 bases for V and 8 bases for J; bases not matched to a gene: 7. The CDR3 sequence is CSAREGGQGNGYTF. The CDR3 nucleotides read TGCAGTGCTAGAGAGGGGGGACAGGGTAACGGCTACACCTTC.

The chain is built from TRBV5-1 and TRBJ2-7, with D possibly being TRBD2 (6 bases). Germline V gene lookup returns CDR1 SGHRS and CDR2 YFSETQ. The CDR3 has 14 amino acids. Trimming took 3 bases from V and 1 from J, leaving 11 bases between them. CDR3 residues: CASSSGEESYEQYF. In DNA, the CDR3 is TGCGCCAGCAGCTCTGGGGAGGAATCCTACGAGCAGTACTTC.

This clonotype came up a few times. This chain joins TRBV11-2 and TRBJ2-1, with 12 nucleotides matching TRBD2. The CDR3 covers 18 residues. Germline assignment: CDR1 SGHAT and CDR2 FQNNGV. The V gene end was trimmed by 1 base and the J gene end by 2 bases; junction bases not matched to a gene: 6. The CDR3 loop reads CASSLASGGVAAYNEQFF. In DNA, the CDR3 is TGTGCCAGCAGCTTAGCTAGCGGGGGGGTTGCGGCCTACAATGAGCAGTTCTTC. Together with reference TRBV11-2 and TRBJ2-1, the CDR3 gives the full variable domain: EAGVAQSPRYKIIEKRQSVAFWCNPISGHATLYWYQQILGQGPKLLIQFQNNGVVDDSQLPKDRFSAERLKGVDSTLKIQPAKLEDSAVYLCASSLASGGVAAYNEQFFGPGTRLTVL.

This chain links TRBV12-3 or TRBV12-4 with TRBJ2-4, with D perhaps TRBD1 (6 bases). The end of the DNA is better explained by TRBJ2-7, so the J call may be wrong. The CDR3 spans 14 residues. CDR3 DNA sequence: TGTGCCAGCAGTCCAGGGGTACAGCACTACGAGCAGTACTTC. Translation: CASSPGVQHYEQYF.

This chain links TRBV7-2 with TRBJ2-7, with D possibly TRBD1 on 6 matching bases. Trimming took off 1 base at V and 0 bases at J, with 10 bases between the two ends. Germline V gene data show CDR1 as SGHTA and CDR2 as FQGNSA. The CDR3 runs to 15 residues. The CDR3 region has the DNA TGTGCCAGCAGCTTAGAACAGGGCCTCTCCTACGAGCAGTACTTC. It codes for CASSLEQGLSYEQYF.